The present TCR beta chain was sequenced within a study of CD8+CD57+ T cells in acquired aplastic anemia. The overall study: An average of 3.2 ug of DNA was obtained from sorted CD4+ and CD8+ cells.

Whole-study results and caveats: Patients and controls shared 25 to 35 CD8+ CDR3 sequences, highly expressed in patients.

By flow cytometry, patients selected for sequencing had shown an expansion of CD8+CD57+ cells. Concerning this clonotype: Its specificity is not known.

Genomic DNA provided the template from which TCR beta VDJ and CDR3 profiles were obtained. TCRdb reanalysed the reads using MiXCR and keeps one entry per CDR3 protein. The sample records roughly 220,000 distinct CDR3 sequences, more than 55% being singletons. This receptor was identified in a human donor with aplastic anemia. Material: sorted CD4+, CD8+, or CD8+CD57+ T cells (not recorded which) from PBMCs.

CDR3 coding DNA: TGCAGTGCTAGGCCAGCGGGACAGGGTTCCTACGAGCAGTACTTC. Its protein is CSARPAGQGSYEQYF. The chain joins TRBV20-1 to TRBJ2-7; 9 nucleotides line up with TRBD1. V gave up 3 bases and J gave up 1 base; unmatched junction bases: 7. The V gene's germline CDR1 is DFQATT and CDR2 SNEGSKA (reference sequence). This CDR3 has 15 amino acids.